The entry below describes one TCR beta chain. Its antigen remains unknown. TCRdb re-analysed the reads in MiXCR, keeping a single row per CDR3 protein. In the table there are around 62,000 distinct CDR3 sequences, 63% of which are singletons. The CDR3 has 13 residues. V was trimmed by 4 bases and J by 5 bases, leaving 12 bases between them. CDR1 SGHRS and CDR2 YFSETQ come from the germline V gene. These data belong to a study of type 1 regulatory T cells. The TCR originated in a human donor in good health. Sequenced material: cultured T cells, either the whole culture or a sorted T cell fraction (not recorded which). Subset in this sample: Tr1-enriched cell product generated in vitro against host alloantigens. The chain joins TRBV5-1 to TRBJ1-2, with a tentative D call TRBD1 (6 bases). The CDR3 DNA reads TGCGCCAGCAGCACGGGGACATCTTATGGCTACACCTTC. It specifies CASSTGTSYGYTF.